The clone carrying this TCR beta chain was found a few times. The antigen is undetermined. As every portion of the isolated RNA was reverse transcribed, the sequencing read expressed TCRB transcripts. Only in-frame clones appear in the TCRdb table, and some are missing; sequencing was by immunoSEQ multiplex PCR. The sample shows over 200,000 clones, approximately 11% of them seen only once. The CDR3 is 13 residues long. V lost 5 bases and J 2 bases, leaving 10 bases between the germline ends. The germline gives CDR1 SQVTM, CDR2 ANQGSEA. These data belong to a study of beta chain features in type 1 diabetes. Study results and limitations: People with Type 1 diabetes carried modestly yet significantly shorter TCRB CDR3s in all four CD4+ subsets. When VDJ junctions were examined, type 1 diabetes patients showed fewer insertions and more deletions.

This rearrangement joins TRBV29-1 to TRBJ2-1; tentative D call: TRBD1 (5 bases). This sequence originates from a man aged 25-40 years with type 1 diabetes. Sequencing used naive CD4+ T cells from blood. CDR3 coding DNA: TGCAGCGTTCAGGGTGTCACCTACAATGAGCAGTTCTTC. Translation: CSVQGVTYNEQFF.